This T cell receptor (beta chain) was captured in a study of CD8+ T cells in alopecia areata. The study, taken as a whole, reports: Lesional scalp, notably in alopecia totalis/universalis, had clonality above that of normal scalp.

Note on this clone: Its antigen is currently unknown.

Treatment noted: oral pan-JAK inhibitor, 5-10 mg twice daily. Sequencing templates came from extracted RNA that was reverse transcribed into cDNA. The data were produced by immunoSEQ multiplex PCR, yet TCRdb's version contains in-frame clones alone and is incomplete. The repertoire holds about 120,000 clones, with over 60% as singletons. The CDR3 has 13 amino acids. The germline CDR1 and CDR2 sequences are MNHNY and SVGAGI (reference sequence). The V and J ends lost 2 bases and 4 bases respectively, with 8 bases between them. The material sequenced was CD4+ T cells sorted from blood, taken at week 4, from a patient treated with tofacitinib. The chain employs TRBV6-6 and TRBJ1-2, with D maybe TRBD1 (5 bases). The clonotype originates from a human donor with alopecia areata. The CDR3 reads CASSYMGGYGYTF. The CDR3 nucleotides are TGTGCCAGCAGTTACATGGGGGGCTATGGCTACACCTTC.